This is a list of T cell receptor beta chains from one sample in a study of cytomegalovirus exposure and HLA in healthy donors. TCRdb's table, derived via immunoSEQ multiplex PCR, lists solely in-frame clones and lacks some. This sample has about 92,000 clones; 60% to 85% occur once, and the top ten carry 6.5% to 8%. The source material was PBMCs. These receptors all stem from a man in his forties or fifties in good health and CMV-seropositive. CDR3s include the opening cysteine and the closing phenylalanine or tryptophan. Each record gives: V gene, J gene, D gene, clone size, CDR3 DNA, CDR3 protein. D genes are given only for firm matches. Only part of the rows carry a size: once, few, many, or a class if the clone is expanded.

>TRBV9|TRBJ2-1|NA|NA
TGTGCCAGCAGCGTAGGAGGAGCCCTCTACAATGAGCAGTTCTTC
CASSVGGALYNEQFF
>TRBV4-1|TRBJ2-1|TRBD2|NA
TGCGCCAGCAGCCATAATAGCGGGGGGGCTTACAATGAGCAGTTCTTC
CASSHNSGGAYNEQFF
>TRBV30|TRBJ2-2|TRBD2|once
TGTGCCTGGAGTGTTCCGGGACTAGCGGGGGTTAACACCGGGGAGCTGTTTTTT
CAWSVPGLAGVNTGELFF
>TRBV5-1|TRBJ1-3|NA|NA
TGCGCCAGCAGTCTCTCAGGGGAAGGAAACACCATATATTTT
CASSLSGEGNTIYF
>TRBV10-3|TRBJ2-3|NA|NA
TGTGCCATCAGTGAGAGGAGAGATACGCAGTATTTT
CAISERRDTQYF
>TRBV5-1|TRBJ1-2|NA|few
TGCGCCAGTCGTGAGACAGACTATGGCTACACCTTC
CASRETDYGYTF
>TRBV25-1|TRBJ1-2|NA|NA
TGTGCCAACAGTGAAGCTGCAGGGATAGGTGGCTACACCTTC
CANSEAAGIGGYTF
>TRBV7-2|TRBJ2-3|NA|NA
TGTGCCAGCAGCTACGGTCAGCGATACACAGATACGCAGTATTTT
CASSYGQRYTDTQYF
>TRBV28|TRBJ2-2|NA|once
TGTGCCAGCAGTCCCAACCCTCAGTGGTCCGGGGAGCTGTTTTTT
CASSPNPQWSGELFF
>TRBV7-3|TRBJ2-5|NA|NA
TGTGCCAGCAGCAACGACAGACAAGAGACCCAGTACTTC
CASSNDRQETQYF
>TRBV6-5|TRBJ1-6|TRBD1|NA
TGTGCCAGCAGGACGGTACAGGGGGCGAATTCACCCCTCCACTTT
CASRTVQGANSPLHF
>TRBV30|TRBJ1-2|TRBD1|NA
TGTGCCTGGGGGAGGGACAGGGGTTGTGGCTACACCTTC
CAWGRDRGCGYTF
>TRBV4-1|TRBJ2-5|NA|NA
TGCGCCAGCAGCCAGTCGGAGACGCAAGAGACCCAGTACTTC
CASSQSETQETQYF
>TRBV27|TRBJ1-5|TRBD1|NA
TGTGCCAGCAGTCCAACCTGGACAGGGGGCGTTCAGCCCCAGCATTTT
CASSPTWTGGVQPQHF
>TRBV4-3|TRBJ2-5|NA|NA
TGCGCCAGCAGCCCTCAGCGGGCTCAAGAGACCCAGTACTTC
CASSPQRAQETQYF
>TRBV5-1|TRBJ1-3|TRBD1|NA
TGCGCCAGCGGGACAGGGAATGGAAACACCATATATTTT
CASGTGNGNTIYF
>TRBV6-6|TRBJ1-6|TRBD1|once
TGTGCCAGCAGTTTCCCGACAGGGAAGTTTAATTCACCCCTCCACTTT
CASSFPTGKFNSPLHF
>TRBV19|TRBJ2-3|TRBD2|once
TGTGCCAGTAGTACCCCCGGGCGGGGGGCGGAAGATACGCAGTATTTT
CASSTPGRGAEDTQYF
>TRBV28|TRBJ2-7|NA|NA
TGTGCCAGCAGGCCGGGACAAGGCGAGCAGTACTTC
CASRPGQGEQYF
>TRBV13|TRBJ2-3|TRBD2|NA
TGTGCCAGCAGCTTAGGCGGGGGGTCGATCACAGATACGCAGTATTTT
CASSLGGGSITDTQYF
>TRBV2|TRBJ2-7|TRBD1|NA
TGTGCCAGTAAACGGGACAGGGGGCCGGGCGAGCAGTACTTC
CASKRDRGPGEQYF
>TRBV30|TRBJ2-7|NA|NA
TGTGCCTGGAGGGATCATACTACGAGCTCGTACTTC
CAWRDHTTSSYF
>TRBV25-1|TRBJ1-5|NA|NA
TGTGCCAGCACGGGGGGCCTTAATCAGCCCCAGAATTTT
CASTGGLNQPQNF
>TRBV6-1|TRBJ2-3|TRBD2|NA
TGTGCCAGCAGTGAACTAGCGGGGGGGATCAATACGCAGTATTTT
CASSELAGGINTQYF
>TRBV7-2|TRBJ2-2|NA|medium-sized
TGTGCCAGCAGCTTAGAGTGGGGGGTCACCGGGGAGCTGTTTTTT
CASSLEWGVTGELFF
>TRBV21-1|TRBJ1-2|NA|NA
TGTGCCAGCAGCAAAAGGGGATATTGGGTGAGGGGCTACACCTTC
CASSKRGYWVRGYTF
>TRBV5-1|TRBJ2-7|TRBD1|NA
TGCGCCAGCAGCTTGGATTTACAGGGGGCCTACTACGAGCAGTACTTC
CASSLDLQGAYYEQYF
>TRBV7-3|TRBJ2-2|NA|NA
TGTGCCAGCAGCTTAGGGCGTGCGAACACCGGGGAGCTGTTTTTT
CASSLGRANTGELFF
>TRBV28|TRBJ1-2|TRBD1|NA
TGTGCCAGCAGTTTATCAGGGGGAGGCTATGGCTACACCTTC
CASSLSGGGYGYTF
>TRBV21-1|TRBJ1-2|NA|NA
TGTGCCAGCAGCAAAGGTAGAGGACTGAACTATGGCTACCCCTTC
CASSKGRGLNYGYPF
>TRBV30|TRBJ2-3|NA|once
TGTGCCTGGAGGTTTATAAGGGGGGGCGGCACAGATACGCAGTATTTT
CAWRFIRGGGTDTQYF
>TRBV5-6|TRBJ1-2|NA|NA
TGTGCCAGCAGCCCACAGGGAGACTATGGCTACACCTTC
CASSPQGDYGYTF
>TRBV19|TRBJ2-6|NA|few
TGTGCCAGTATTGACAGATACTCTGGGGCCAACGTCCTGACTTTC
CASIDRYSGANVLTF
>TRBV6-1|TRBJ1-4|TRBD1|NA
TGTGCCACGGGACCGGGACAGGACGAAAAACTGTTTTTT
CATGPGQDEKLFF
>TRBV19|TRBJ2-7|TRBD1|NA
TGTGCCAGTAGTATATCGGGGACAGGTCTATACGAGCAGTACTTC
CASSISGTGLYEQYF
>TRBV7-2|TRBJ2-5|NA|NA
TGTGCCAGCAGCTTAGGGGTAGGGCCATCCTTTGGGGAGCAGTACTTC
CASSLGVGPSFGEQYF
>TRBV5-6|TRBJ2-7|NA|NA
TGTGCCAGCAGGGGGAGCTCCTACGAGCAGTACTTC
CASRGSSYEQYF
>TRBV5-5|TRBJ1-1|TRBD1|NA
TGTGCCAGCAGCGGTATGACAGGGACTGAAGCTTTCTTT
CASSGMTGTEAFF
>TRBV27|TRBJ1-4|TRBD1|NA
TGTGCCAGCAGTCCAGGGGGCGGGACTTCTTTCGAAAAACTGTTTTTT
CASSPGGGTSFEKLFF